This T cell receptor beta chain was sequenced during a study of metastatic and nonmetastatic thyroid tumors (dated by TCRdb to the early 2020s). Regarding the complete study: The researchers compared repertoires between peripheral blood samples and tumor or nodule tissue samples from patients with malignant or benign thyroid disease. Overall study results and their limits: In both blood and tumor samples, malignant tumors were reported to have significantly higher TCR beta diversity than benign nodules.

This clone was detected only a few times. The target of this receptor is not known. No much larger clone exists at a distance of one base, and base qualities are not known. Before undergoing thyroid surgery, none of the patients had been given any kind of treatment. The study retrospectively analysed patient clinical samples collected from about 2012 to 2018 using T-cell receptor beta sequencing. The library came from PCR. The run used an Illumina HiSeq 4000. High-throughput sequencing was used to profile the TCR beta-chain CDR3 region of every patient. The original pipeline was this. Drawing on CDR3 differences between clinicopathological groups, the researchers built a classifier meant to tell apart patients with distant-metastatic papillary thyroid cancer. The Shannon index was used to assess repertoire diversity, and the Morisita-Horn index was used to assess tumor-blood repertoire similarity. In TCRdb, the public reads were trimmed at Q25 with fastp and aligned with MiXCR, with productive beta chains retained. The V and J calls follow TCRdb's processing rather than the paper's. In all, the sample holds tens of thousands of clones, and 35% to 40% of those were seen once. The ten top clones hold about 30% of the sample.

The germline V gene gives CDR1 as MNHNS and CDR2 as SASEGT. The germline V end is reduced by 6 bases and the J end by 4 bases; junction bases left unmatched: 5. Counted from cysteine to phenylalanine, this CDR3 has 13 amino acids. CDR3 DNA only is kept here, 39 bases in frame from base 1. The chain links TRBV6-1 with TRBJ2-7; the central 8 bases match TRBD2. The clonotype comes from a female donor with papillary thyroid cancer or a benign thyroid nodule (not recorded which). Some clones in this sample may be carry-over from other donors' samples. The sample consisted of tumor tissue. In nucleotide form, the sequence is TGTGCCAGCAGACTAGCGGAGTTATACGAGCAGTACTTC. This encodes CASRLAELYEQYF.